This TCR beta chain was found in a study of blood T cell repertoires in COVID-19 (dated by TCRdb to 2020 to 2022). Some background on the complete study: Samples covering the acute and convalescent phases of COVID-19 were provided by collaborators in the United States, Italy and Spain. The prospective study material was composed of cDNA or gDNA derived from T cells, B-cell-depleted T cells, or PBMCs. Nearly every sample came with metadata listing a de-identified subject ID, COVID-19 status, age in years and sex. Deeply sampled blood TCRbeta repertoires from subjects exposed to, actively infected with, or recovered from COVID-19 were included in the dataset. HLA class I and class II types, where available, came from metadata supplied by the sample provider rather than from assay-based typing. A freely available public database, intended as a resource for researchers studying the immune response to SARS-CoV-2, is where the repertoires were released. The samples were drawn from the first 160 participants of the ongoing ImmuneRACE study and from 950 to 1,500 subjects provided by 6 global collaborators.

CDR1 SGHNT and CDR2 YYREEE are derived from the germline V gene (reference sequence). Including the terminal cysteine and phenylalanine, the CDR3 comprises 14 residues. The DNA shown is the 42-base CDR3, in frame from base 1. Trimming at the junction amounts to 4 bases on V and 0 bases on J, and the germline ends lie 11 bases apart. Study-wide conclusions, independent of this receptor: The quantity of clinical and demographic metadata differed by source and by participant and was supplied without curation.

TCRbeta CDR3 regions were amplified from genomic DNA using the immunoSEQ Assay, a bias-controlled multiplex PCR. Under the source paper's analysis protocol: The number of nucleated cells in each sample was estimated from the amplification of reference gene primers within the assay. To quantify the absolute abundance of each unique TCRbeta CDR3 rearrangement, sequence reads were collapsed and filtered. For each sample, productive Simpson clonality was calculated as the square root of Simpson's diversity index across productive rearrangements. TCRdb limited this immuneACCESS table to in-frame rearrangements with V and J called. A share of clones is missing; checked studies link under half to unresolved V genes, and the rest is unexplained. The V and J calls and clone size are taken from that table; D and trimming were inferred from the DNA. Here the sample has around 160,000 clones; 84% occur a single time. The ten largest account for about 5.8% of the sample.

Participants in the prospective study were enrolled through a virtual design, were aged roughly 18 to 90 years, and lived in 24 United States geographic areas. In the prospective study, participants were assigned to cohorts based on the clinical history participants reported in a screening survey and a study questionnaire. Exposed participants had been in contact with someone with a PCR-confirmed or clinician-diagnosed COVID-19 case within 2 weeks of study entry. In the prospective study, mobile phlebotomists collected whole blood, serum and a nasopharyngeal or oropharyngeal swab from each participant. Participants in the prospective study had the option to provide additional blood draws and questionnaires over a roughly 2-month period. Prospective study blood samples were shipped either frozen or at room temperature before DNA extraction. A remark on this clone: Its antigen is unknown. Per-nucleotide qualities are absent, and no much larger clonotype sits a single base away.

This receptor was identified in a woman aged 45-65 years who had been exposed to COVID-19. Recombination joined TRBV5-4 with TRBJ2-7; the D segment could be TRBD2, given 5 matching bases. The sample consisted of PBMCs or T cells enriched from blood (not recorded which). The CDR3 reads CASSPAGSSYEQYF. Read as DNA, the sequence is TGTGCCAGCAGCCCGGCGGGTAGCTCCTACGAGCAGTACTTC.